A selection of T cell receptor beta chains follows, all from one sample in a study of OX40 agonist ivuxolimab in advanced cancers. TCRdb keeps only in-frame clones here, not all; method: immunoSEQ multiplex PCR. The table has roughly 80,000 clones, roughly 82% seen once; the top ten hold roughly 2.5%. The material was CD4+ or CD8+ T cells sorted from blood, obtained in a trial of the OX40 agonist ivuxolimab. The receptors were sampled from an adult with an advanced solid tumor such as melanoma, head and neck, liver or kidney cancer. Each CDR3 is given with its conserved first and last residue. A D gene is named only where the DNA matches it firmly. Where a row states a size, it is once, few, many or the class of an expanded clone; other rows omit it.

D gene	V gene	clone size	J gene	CDR3 protein	CDR3 DNA
NA	TRBV28	NA	TRBJ2-1	CASSFQGSYNEQFF	TGTGCCAGCAGTTTTCAGGGCTCCTACAATGAGCAGTTCTTC
NA	TRBV7-2	NA	TRBJ2-2	CASRGGGQNTGELFF	TGTGCCAGCAGGGGGGGCGGACAGAACACCGGGGAGCTGTTTTTT
NA	TRBV27	NA	TRBJ2-6	CASSLSNGFSGANVLTF	TGTGCCAGCAGTTTATCAAACGGTTTCTCTGGGGCCAACGTCCTGACTTTC
NA	TRBV21-1	NA	TRBJ1-2	CASSKVTGGALPYGYTF	TGTGCCAGCAGCAAAGTCACAGGGGGCGCATTGCCCTATGGCTACACCTTC
NA	TRBV28	once	TRBJ2-3	CASSSFPGESTDTQYF	TGTGCCAGCAGTTCCTTCCCCGGCGAAAGCACAGATACGCAGTATTTT
TRBD1	TRBV4-3	NA	TRBJ1-5	CASSFTGESQPQHF	TGCGCCAGCAGCTTTACAGGGGAGAGTCAGCCCCAGCATTTT
TRBD1	TRBV18	NA	TRBJ2-1	CASSPGQGVFNEQFF	TGTGCCAGCTCGCCGGGACAGGGGGTGTTTAATGAGCAGTTCTTC
NA	TRBV5-1	few	TRBJ1-5	CASSLNGDNQPQHF	TGCGCCAGCAGCTTGAACGGGGATAATCAGCCCCAGCATTTT
NA	TRBV6-5	NA	TRBJ1-5	CASSAEVGPQHF	TGTGCCAGCAGTGCAGAAGTCGGACCCCAGCATTTT
NA	TRBV7-3	once	TRBJ2-1	CASSFQPQGIAYNEQFF	TGTGCCAGCAGCTTTCAACCCCAGGGAATCGCCTACAATGAGCAGTTCTTC
TRBD1	TRBV5-8	once	TRBJ2-5	CASSLAGDRGETQYF	TGTGCCAGCAGCCTTGCCGGGGACAGGGGGGAGACCCAGTACTTC
NA	TRBV6-5	NA	TRBJ2-3	CASSPRTSTDTQYF	TGTGCCAGCAGTCCTAGGACTAGCACAGATACGCAGTATTTT
TRBD1	TRBV9	NA	TRBJ1-6	CASSGSGGGNSPLHF	TGTGCCAGCAGCGGCTCAGGGGGGGGTAATTCACCCCTCCACTTT
NA	TRBV13	NA	TRBJ1-2	CASSLGGGTDYGYTF	TGTGCCAGCAGCTTAGGGGGGGGTACGGACTATGGCTACACCTTC
NA	TRBV5-1	NA	TRBJ1-2	CASSSSTQGGGYTF	TGCGCCAGCAGTTCATCCACCCAGGGCGGTGGCTACACCTTC
TRBD1	TRBV7-9	few	TRBJ2-2	CASSSGGQGPGELFF	TGTGCCAGCAGCTCGGGGGGACAGGGACCCGGGGAGCTGTTTTTT
TRBD2	TRBV7-3	NA	TRBJ2-1	CASSLSSGGAPYNEQFF	TGTGCCAGCAGCCTTAGTAGCGGGGGGGCCCCCTACAATGAGCAGTTCTTC
TRBD1	TRBV15	NA	TRBJ2-5	CATSRLRGPQETQYF	TGTGCCACCAGCAGGCTGAGGGGGCCCCAAGAGACCCAGTACTTC
NA	TRBV7-9	once	TRBJ1-2	CASSRDSIGYTF	TGTGCCAGCAGCCGCGACAGTATTGGCTACACCTTC
NA	TRBV30	NA	TRBJ1-2	CAWALAEVYGYTF	TGTGCCTGGGCTCTAGCTGAAGTCTATGGCTACACCTTC
NA	TRBV25-1	NA	TRBJ2-1	CASSEGGPYNEQFF	TGTGCCAGCAGTGAGGGGGGCCCTTACAATGAGCAGTTCTTC
TRBD2	TRBV10-3	NA	TRBJ2-3	CAISGDYEADTQYF	TGTGCCATCAGTGGGGACTACGAGGCAGATACGCAGTATTTT
NA	TRBV4-2	NA	TRBJ1-1	CASSPHNTLNTEAFF	TGTGCCAGCAGCCCGCACAATACGTTGAACACTGAAGCTTTCTTT
TRBD2	TRBV9	once	TRBJ2-2	CASSGLADPTGELFF	TGTGCCAGCAGCGGACTAGCGGATCCCACCGGGGAGCTGTTTTTT